There are a few counts of the clone carrying this T cell receptor (beta chain). Donors were nominally healthy when sampled, though unrecorded immune exposures were likely. This specimen belongs to a study of cytomegalovirus exposure and HLA in healthy donors. Vbeta (60) and Jbeta (13) primers were used in the PCR. The assay was immunoSEQ multiplex PCR, and TCRdb's table has in-frame clones only and misses some. Of about 76,000 clones listed, roughly two thirds were seen once; the top ten hold 15% to 20%. The TCR comes from a woman in her forties in good health and CMV-seropositive. The source material was PBMCs.

The CDR3 DNA follows: TGTGCCAGCAGTTTATCACCAGGGCTCGGGTCTAGCACAGATACGCAGTATTTT. Translation gives CASSLSPGLGSSTDTQYF. V is TRBV28 and J is TRBJ2-3; possible D gene TRBD1, 5 bases. Trimming removed 1 base from V and 0 bases from J, with 17 bases in between. Per germline, CDR1 MDHEN and CDR2 SYDVKM. The CDR3 totals 18 residues.